This entry describes one TCR beta chain. No cognate antigen has been identified for it. One end of the junction varies from germline; a read error may be responsible. The donors were healthy, HIV-negative adults with no recently reported acute infections or vaccinations. Every donor was a Caucasian adult residing in Nashville, Tennessee, USA. CD4+ T cells were enriched through magnetic negative selection, after which naive cells were positively selected on CD45RA and the remaining negative fraction served as the memory subset. After blood collection by leukapheresis, PBMCs were isolated using Ficoll-Histopaque density gradient centrifugation and then cryopreserved in the vapor phase of liquid nitrogen. Analytical flow cytometry was used to check the purity and quantity of each magnetically sorted T cell population. Genomic DNA was isolated from each sorted fraction and quantified by UV absorbance on a Nanodrop 2000c.

CDR1 and CDR2, looked up from the germline V gene (reference sequence), are LNHDA and SQIVND. From its cysteine to its phenylalanine, the CDR3 spans 12 amino acids. Only the CDR3 DNA is retained, 36 bases long and in frame from the first base. This specimen comes from a study of shared clonotypes between healthy human individuals (dated by TCRdb to about 2020). Background on the whole study: A couple of women and three men aged 18 to 49 years were included in the cohort. To increase sequencing depth and limit assay-specific biases, different laboratories used diverse techniques to prepare libraries and sequence TCR repertoires. Per donor, leukapheresis produced somewhere between about 0.85 and 8.9 billion PBMCs. Blood TCR repertoires of 5 or 6 healthy adults were deeply sequenced to estimate repertoire size and the extent of clonotype sharing between individuals. For each donor, three plates each were used for CD4 naive and CD4 memory, two plates were used for CD8 naive, and one plate was used for CD8 memory.

General findings and caveats noted by the study authors: Estimated clonotype richness was generally larger for naive than for memory subsets. Rarefaction of sorted-subset datasets indicated incomplete sequencing despite the large sequencing depth. Approximately 5% of naive CD4, more than 3% of naive CD8, approximately 2.2% of memory CD4, and 0.4% of memory CD8 clonotypes were shared across a few donors. Because the study included only a small number of donors, the genetic and exposure-history diversity represented was limited. Higher generation probabilities were observed for clonotypes shared by all four sorted-subset donors than for non-shared clonotypes. Pairwise subsampling indicated that sequencing depth was expected to affect the degree of clonotype sharing among donors. Sampling was restricted to blood, and TCR repertoires in tissues likely differ from the TCR repertoires found in blood.

Using the deep immunoSEQ assay, TCR CDR3 regions were amplified from genomic DNA by multiplex PCR. Extracted genomic DNA from each cell subset was spread evenly across all wells of several immunoSEQ 96-well plates, with each plate serving as a replicate. Each replicate PCR for sorted subsets received around 210 ng genomic DNA, equal to tens of thousands of T cell genomes. The purified libraries were quantified using a Qubit 3.0 fluorometer, sized with a Bioanalyzer 2100, and then quantified again using the KAPA Library Quantification kit. A separate single-read 150-cycle Illumina NextSeq 550 flow cell was used to sequence each immunoSEQ 96-well plate. Concerning the study's data processing: Because the immunoSEQ output held only junctional sequences and lacked quality scores, the filtering could not match the filtering applied to full-length reads. To assign V/J genes and CDR3, sequences were annotated using PyIR, a Python wrapper for IgBLAST v1.9, with IMGT germline references. Reads were removed for weak V/J assignments (E-value above 1e-6), missing CDR3, stop codons, out-of-frame junctions, or ambiguous translated residues. V3J clonotypes were defined as sequences sharing the same inferred V gene, J gene, and CDR3 amino acid sequence. Percentage overlap between repertoires was computed as shared unique clonotypes divided by the size of the smaller repertoire. Richness of each repertoire was evaluated using RTK rarefaction, the Chao1 estimator, and Recon v2.1 estimates of unobserved clonotypes. For all TCRbeta clonotypes obtained by the gDNA method from a handful of donors, generation probabilities were computed with OLGA. TCRdb mirrors the immuneACCESS table, restricted to in-frame sequences. Some clones are absent from its copies; in checked studies, under half trace to an unresolved V gene, and the reason for the others is unknown. Clonal size and the V and J genes are those of that table, whereas D and trimming came from the DNA. For this sample there are hundreds of thousands of clones; less than 75% appear just once. The ten most abundant clones make up less than 11% of the sample.

This receptor was identified in a man aged 30-40 years in good health. The sequencing input was memory CD4+ T cells sorted from blood. The sample's cell subset or site label is to be understood as: CD45RA-negative fraction. The V gene is TRBV19 and the J gene is TRBJ1-1; no D gene call is confident. The CDR3 protein: CASSIGNSEAFF. In nucleotide form, the sequence is TGTGCCAGTAGTATAGGGAACTCTGAAGCTTTCTTT.